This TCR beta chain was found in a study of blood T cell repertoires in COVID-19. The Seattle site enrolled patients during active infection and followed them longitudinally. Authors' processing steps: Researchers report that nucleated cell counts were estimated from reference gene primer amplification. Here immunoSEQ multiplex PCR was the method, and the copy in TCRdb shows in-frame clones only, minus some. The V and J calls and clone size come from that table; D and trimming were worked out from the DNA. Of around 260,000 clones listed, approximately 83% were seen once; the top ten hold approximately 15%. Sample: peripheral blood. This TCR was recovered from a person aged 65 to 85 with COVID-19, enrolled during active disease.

CDR3 region: CASSYTGYGYTF. DNA of the CDR3: TGCGCCAGCAGCTACACAGGCTATGGCTACACCTTC. This chain connects TRBV5-1 to TRBJ1-2, with a tentative D call TRBD1 (5 bases). V dropped 3 bases and J dropped 4 bases, with 7 bases sitting between them. The CDR3 is 12 amino acids. CDR1 and CDR2 from the germline V gene are SGHRS and YFSETQ.